The rows below give T cell receptor beta chains drawn from one sample of a study of shared clonotypes between healthy human individuals. Data came from immunoSEQ multiplex PCR; TCRdb stores just in-frame clones and leaves some out. The sample includes around 600,000 clones, 85% to 95% of them seen just once. The sequenced material came from naive CD8+ T cells sorted from blood. Receptor source: a woman aged 30 to 39 in good health. CDR3s include the opening cysteine and the closing phenylalanine or tryptophan. Each record gives: J gene, V gene, clone size, D gene, CDR3 protein, CDR3 DNA. D genes are given only for firm matches. Not all rows give a size; the values are once, few, many and, for expanded clones, a class.

>TRBJ1-1|TRBV27|-|-
CASLPTRTVTEAFF
TGTGCCAGCTTACCGACGCGGACGGTCACTGAAGCTTTCTTT
>TRBJ1-2|TRBV2|-|-
CASSGDGFYGYTF
TGTGCCAGCTCGGGGGACGGATTCTATGGCTACACCTTC
>TRBJ1-1|TRBV28|-|-
CASSQEAPWGNTEAFF
TGTGCCAGCAGTCAAGAGGCACCTTGGGGTAACACTGAAGCTTTCTTT
>TRBJ2-3|TRBV19|-|-
CASSIREGELDTQYF
TGTGCCAGTAGTATACGCGAGGGAGAACTAGATACGCAGTATTTT
>TRBJ2-5|TRBV7-2|once|-
CASSLADGTQETQYF
TGTGCCAGCAGCTTAGCTGACGGGACCCAAGAGACCCAGTACTTC
>TRBJ1-2|TRBV5-4|-|-
CASSLGGAPYGYTF
TGTGCCAGCAGCTTGGGTGGGGCCCCCTATGGCTACACCTTC
>TRBJ2-5|TRBV27|-|-
CASSLQGWETQYF
TGTGCCAGCAGTTTACAGGGATGGGAGACCCAGTACTTC
>TRBJ2-1|TRBV7-9|-|-
CASSAGHQSYNEQFF
TGTGCCAGCAGCGCAGGACATCAGTCCTACAATGAGCAGTTCTTC
>TRBJ2-2|TRBV7-6|-|-
CASSLVPGELFF
TGTGCCAGCAGCCTAGTTCCCGGGGAGCTGTTTTTT
>TRBJ2-7|TRBV7-9|once|-
CASSLGVSEQYF
TGTGCCAGCTCTCTTGGGGTTTCCGAGCAGTACTTC
>TRBJ1-1|TRBV7-9|-|TRBD1
CASRWGQTKNTEAFF
TGTGCCAGCAGGTGGGGACAGACCAAGAACACTGAAGCTTTCTTT
>TRBJ2-7|TRBV6-1|-|-
CASSEGWRYEQYF
TGTGCCAGCAGTGAGGGGTGGAGATACGAGCAGTACTTC
>TRBJ2-2|TRBV28|-|TRBD1
CASSPMGQGNTGELFF
TGTGCCAGCAGTCCTATGGGACAGGGGAACACCGGGGAGCTGTTTTTT
>TRBJ1-2|TRBV30|-|-
CAWSVGRADGYTF
TGTGCCTGGAGTGTGGGCAGAGCCGATGGCTACACCTTC
>TRBJ2-7|TRBV5-4|-|TRBD2
CASRKGGSGSFYEQYF
TGTGCCAGCAGAAAGGGGGGTAGCGGGAGTTTCTACGAGCAGTACTTC
>TRBJ2-2|TRBV11-2|-|TRBD1
CASSTGTGSGELFF
TGTGCCAGCAGTACCGGGACAGGTTCCGGGGAGCTGTTTTTT
>TRBJ1-2|TRBV5-1|-|TRBD1
CASSLWTGNYGYTF
TGCGCCAGCAGCCTGTGGACAGGGAACTATGGCTACACCTTC
>TRBJ2-1|TRBV7-8|-|TRBD2
CASTREGGNEQFF
TGTGCCAGCACCCGGGAGGGCGGCAATGAGCAGTTCTTC
>TRBJ1-1|TRBV27|-|-
CASSSGTPNTEAFF
TGTGCCAGCAGTTCCGGGACACCGAACACTGAAGCTTTCTTT
>TRBJ2-2|TRBV21-1|-|-
CASSKRAGELFF
TGTGCCAGCAGCAAACGAGCCGGGGAGCTGTTTTTT
>TRBJ2-1|TRBV28|-|TRBD2
CASRNREASNEQFF
TGTGCCAGCAGGAACCGGGAGGCCAGCAATGAGCAGTTCTTC
>TRBJ1-2|TRBV11-2|-|-
CASSLDGGGYTF
TGTGCCAGCAGCTTAGACGGAGGTGGCTACACCTTC
>TRBJ1-2|TRBV30|-|-
CAWNDGEAGYTF
TGTGCCTGGAATGACGGCGAAGCGGGCTACACCTTC
>TRBJ1-1|TRBV5-1|-|TRBD1
CASSLVGGADLPEAFF
TGCGCCAGCAGCTTGGTAGGGGGCGCGGATCTCCCTGAAGCTTTCTTT
>TRBJ1-2|TRBV29-1|-|-
CSVDRGLNYGYTF
TGCAGCGTTGACAGGGGATTAAACTATGGCTACACCTTC
>TRBJ1-1|TRBV27|-|-
CASRGGENTEAFF
TGTGCCAGCAGGGGCGGGGAGAACACTGAAGCTTTCTTT